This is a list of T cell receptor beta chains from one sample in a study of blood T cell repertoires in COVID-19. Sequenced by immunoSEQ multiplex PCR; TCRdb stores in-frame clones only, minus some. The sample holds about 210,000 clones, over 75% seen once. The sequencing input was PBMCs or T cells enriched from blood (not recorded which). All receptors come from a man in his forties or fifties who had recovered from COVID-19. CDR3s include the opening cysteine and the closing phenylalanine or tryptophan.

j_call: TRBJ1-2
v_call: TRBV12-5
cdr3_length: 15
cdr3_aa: CASGYEPTEAYGYTF

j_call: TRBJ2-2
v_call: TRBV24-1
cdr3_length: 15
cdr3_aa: CATSDTGTTAGELFF

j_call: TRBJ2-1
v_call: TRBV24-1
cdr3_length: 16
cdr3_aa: CATSDSLADSYNEQFF

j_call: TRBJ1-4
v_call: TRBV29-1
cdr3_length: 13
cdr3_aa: CSVGGRNNEKLFF

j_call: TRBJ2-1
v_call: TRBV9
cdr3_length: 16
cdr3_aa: CASSVGRGKLYNEQFF

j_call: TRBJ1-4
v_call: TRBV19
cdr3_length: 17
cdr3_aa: CATSLSGGATLYQKLFF

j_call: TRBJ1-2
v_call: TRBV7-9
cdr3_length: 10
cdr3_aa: CAGRSEGYTF

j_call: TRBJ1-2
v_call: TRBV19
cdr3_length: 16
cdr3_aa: CASLGTGRAYDLGYTF

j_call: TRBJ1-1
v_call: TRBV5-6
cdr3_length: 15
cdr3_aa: CASSFWGVRNTEAFF

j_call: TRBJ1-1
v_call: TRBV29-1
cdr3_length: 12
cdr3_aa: CSVVRGNTEAFF

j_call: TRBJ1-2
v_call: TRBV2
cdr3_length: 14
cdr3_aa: CASGGQGRADGYTF

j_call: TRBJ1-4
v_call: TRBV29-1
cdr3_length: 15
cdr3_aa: CSVEVRAGSWEKLFF

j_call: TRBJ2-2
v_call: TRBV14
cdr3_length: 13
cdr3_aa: CASSGQGPGELFF

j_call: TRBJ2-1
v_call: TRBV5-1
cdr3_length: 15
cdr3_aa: CASSSGTSGRGEQFF

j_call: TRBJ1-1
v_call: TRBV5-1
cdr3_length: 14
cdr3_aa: CASSHPGQGGSAFF

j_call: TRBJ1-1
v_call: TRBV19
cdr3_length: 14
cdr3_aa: CASSSGGITTEAFF

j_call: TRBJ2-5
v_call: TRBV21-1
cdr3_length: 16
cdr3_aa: CASSAIPPGYNGTQYF

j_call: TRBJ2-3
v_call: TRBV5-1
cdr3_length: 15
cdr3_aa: CASSQRTDSTDTQYF

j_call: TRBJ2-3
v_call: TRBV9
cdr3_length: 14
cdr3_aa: CASSRRQGRDTQYF

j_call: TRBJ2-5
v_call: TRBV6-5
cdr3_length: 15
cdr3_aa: CASSAGADRKETQYF

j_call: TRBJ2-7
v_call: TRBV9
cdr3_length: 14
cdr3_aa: CASSPRDRVYEQYF

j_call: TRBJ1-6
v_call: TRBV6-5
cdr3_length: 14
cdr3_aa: CATADRDNNSPLHF

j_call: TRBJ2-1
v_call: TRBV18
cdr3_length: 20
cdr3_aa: CASSPRYTSGREGSYNEQFF

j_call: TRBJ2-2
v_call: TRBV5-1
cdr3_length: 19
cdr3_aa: CASSLNSDRGRRGTGELFF

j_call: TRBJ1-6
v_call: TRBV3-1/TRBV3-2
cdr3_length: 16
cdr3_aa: CASSPGTGGVYSPLHF

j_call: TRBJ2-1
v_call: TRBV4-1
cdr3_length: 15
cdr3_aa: CASSLAESSYNEQFF

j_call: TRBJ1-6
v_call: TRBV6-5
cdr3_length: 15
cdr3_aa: CASSPLSKNNSPLHF

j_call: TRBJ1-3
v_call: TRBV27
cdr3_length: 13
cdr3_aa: CASSFISGNTIYF

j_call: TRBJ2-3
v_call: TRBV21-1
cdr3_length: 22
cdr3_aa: CASSKGEGKLAGGPFSSDTQYF

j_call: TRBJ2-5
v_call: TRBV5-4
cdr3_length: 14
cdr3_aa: CASSLVSDSETQYF

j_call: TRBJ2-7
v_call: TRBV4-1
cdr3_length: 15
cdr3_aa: CASSQIAGGNVEQYF

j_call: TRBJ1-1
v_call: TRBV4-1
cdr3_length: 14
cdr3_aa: CASSQGGGGTEAFF

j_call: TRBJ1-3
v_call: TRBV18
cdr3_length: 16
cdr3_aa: CASSPPSTGSGNTIYF

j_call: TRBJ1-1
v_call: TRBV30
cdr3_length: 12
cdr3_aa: CAWSSVNTEAFF

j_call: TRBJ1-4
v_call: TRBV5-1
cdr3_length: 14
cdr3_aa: CASSLQGAHEKLFF

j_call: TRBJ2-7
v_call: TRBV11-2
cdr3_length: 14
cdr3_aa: CASSPGTGGYEQYF

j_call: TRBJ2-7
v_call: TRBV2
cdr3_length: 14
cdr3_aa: CASKPGQDSYEQYF

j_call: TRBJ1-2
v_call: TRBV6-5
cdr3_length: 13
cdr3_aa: CASKTLQGPGYTF

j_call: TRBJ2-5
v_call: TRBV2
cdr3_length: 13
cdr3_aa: CASNQGYGETQYF

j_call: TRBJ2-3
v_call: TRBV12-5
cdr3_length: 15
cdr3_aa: CASGHSGERTDTQYF

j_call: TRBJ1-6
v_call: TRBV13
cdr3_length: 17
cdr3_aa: CASSLGDRGSYNSPLHF

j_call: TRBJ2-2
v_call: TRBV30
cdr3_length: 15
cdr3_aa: CAWSPGTSPTGELFF

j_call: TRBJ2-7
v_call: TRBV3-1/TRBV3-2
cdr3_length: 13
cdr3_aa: CASSPSGGYEQYF

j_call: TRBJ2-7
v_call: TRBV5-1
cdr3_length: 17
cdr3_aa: CASSSGLAGPGHTEQYF

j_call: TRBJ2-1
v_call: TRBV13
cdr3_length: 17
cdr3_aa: CASSFPSRGDLYNEQFF

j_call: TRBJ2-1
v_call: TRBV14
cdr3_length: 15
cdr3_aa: CASSQDRGLYNEQFF

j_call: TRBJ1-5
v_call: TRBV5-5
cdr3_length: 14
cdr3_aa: CASSFTGGPEPQHF

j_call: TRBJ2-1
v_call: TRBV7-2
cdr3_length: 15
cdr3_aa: CASSLVWAGGGEQFF

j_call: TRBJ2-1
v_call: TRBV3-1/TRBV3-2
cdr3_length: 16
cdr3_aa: CASSQDSRAGGDEQFF

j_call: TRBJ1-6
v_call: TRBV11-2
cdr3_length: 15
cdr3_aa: CASSLESSYNSPLHF

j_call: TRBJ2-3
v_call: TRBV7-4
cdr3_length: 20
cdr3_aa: CASSLRLAGGLLEPTDTQYF

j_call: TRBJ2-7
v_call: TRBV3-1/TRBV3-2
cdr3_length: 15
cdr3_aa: CASSLTSGGTYEQYF

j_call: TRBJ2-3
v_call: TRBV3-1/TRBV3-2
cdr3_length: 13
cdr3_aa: CASSRAGGHTQYF

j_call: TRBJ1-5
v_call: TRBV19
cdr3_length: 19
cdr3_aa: CASSINRDRGLYSNQPQHF

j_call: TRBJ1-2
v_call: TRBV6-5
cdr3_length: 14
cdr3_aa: CASSPGTTNYGYTF